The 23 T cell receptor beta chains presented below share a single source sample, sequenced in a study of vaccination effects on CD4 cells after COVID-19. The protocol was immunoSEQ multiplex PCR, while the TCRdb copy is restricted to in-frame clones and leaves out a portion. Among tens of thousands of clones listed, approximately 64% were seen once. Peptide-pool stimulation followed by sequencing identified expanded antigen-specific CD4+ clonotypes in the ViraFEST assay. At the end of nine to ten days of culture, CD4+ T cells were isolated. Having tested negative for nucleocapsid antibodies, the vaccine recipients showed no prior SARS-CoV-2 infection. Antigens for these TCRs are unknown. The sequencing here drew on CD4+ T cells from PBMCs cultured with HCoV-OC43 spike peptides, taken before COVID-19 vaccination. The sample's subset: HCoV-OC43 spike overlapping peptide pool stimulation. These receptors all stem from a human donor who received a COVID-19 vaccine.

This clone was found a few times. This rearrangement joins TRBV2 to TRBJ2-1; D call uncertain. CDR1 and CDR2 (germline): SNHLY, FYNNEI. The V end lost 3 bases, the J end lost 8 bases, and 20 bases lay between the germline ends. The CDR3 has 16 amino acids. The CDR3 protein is CASSDDRVDLGDEQFF. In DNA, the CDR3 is TGTGCCAGCAGTGATGATAGAGTGGACCTAGGTGATGAGCAGTTCTTC.

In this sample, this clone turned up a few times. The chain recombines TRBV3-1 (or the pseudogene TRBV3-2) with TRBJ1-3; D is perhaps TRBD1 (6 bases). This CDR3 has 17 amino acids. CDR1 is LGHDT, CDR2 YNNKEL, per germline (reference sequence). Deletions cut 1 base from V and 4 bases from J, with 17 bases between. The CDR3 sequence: CASSQGPGQGSGNTIYF. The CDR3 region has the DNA TGTGCCAGCAGCCAAGGACCGGGACAAGGGTCGGGAAACACCATATATTTT.

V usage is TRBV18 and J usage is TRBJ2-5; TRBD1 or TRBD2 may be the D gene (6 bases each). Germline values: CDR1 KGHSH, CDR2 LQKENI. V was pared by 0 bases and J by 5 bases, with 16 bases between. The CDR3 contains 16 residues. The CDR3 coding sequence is TGTGCCAGCTCACCACCGCTGGGGGGCACGCAGGAGACCCAGTACTTC. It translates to CASSPPLGGTQETQYF.

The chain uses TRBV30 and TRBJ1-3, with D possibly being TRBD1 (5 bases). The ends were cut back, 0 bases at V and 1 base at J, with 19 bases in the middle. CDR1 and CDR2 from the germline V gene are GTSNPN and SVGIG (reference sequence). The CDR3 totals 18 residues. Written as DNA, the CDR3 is TGTGCCTGGAGTGTTGTTGGCAGGTGGGGCGAATCTGGAAACACCATATATTTT. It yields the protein CAWSVVGRWGESGNTIYF.

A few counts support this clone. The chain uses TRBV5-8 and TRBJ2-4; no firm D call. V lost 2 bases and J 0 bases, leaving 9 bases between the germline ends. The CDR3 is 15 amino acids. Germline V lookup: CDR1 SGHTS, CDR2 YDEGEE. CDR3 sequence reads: CASSLRVVAKNIQYF. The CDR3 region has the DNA TGTGCCAGCAGCTTACGGGTTGTAGCCAAAAACATTCAGTACTTC. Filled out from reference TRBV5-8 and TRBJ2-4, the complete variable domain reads EAGVTQSPTHLIKTRGQQATLRCSPISGHTSVYWYQQALGLGLQFLLWYDEGEERNRGNFPPRFSGRQFPNYSSELNVNALELEDSALYLCASSLRVVAKNIQYFGAGTRLSVL.

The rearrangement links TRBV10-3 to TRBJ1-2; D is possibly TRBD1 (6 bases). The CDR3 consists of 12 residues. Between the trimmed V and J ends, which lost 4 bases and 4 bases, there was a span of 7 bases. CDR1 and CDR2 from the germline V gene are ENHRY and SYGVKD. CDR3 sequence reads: CAISVRGYGYTF. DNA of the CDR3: TGTGCCATCAGTGTCAGGGGCTATGGCTACACCTTC.

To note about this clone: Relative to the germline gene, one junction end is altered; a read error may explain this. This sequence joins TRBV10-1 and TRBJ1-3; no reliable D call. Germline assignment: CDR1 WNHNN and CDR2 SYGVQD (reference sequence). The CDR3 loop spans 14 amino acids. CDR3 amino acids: CASGDTSSGNTIYF. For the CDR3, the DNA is TGCGCCAGCGGTGACACGTCCTCTGGAAACACCATATATTTT.

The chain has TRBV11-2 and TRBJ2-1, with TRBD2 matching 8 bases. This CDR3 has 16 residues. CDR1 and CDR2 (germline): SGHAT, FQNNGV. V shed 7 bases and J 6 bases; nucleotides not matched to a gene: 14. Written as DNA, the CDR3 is TGTGCCAGCACCCTGCGAACCGGGACTAGTCGCAATGAGCAGTTCTTC. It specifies CASTLRTGTSRNEQFF.

Here the CDR3 reads CASSHRGGGGPPSSYEQYF. The CDR3 nucleotides read TGCGCCAGCAGCCATAGAGGTGGCGGGGGCCCCCCGAGCTCCTACGAGCAGTACTTC. The rearrangement links TRBV4-1 to TRBJ2-7, with a weak D call TRBD2 (7 bases). CDR1 is MGHRA, CDR2 YSYEKL, per germline. This CDR3 contains 19 residues. V was clipped by 3 bases and J by 0 bases, with 24 bases between them.

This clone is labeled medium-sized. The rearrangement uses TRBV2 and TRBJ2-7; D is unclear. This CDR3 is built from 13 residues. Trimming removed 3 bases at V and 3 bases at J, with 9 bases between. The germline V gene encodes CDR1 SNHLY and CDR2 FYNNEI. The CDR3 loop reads CASSEDHGYEQYF. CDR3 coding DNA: TGTGCCAGCAGTGAGGATCACGGCTACGAGCAGTACTTC.

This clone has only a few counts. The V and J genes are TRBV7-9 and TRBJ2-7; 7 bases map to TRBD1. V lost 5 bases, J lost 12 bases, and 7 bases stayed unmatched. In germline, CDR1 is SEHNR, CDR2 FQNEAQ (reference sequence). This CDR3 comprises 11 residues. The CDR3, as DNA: TGTGCCAGCAGCCGTGACAGGGCTCTGTACTTC. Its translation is CASSRDRALYF.

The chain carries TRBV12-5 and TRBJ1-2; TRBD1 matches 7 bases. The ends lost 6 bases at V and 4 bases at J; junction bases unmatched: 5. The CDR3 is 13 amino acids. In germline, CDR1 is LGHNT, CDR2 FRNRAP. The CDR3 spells CASGQGTPYGYTF. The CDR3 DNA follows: TGTGCTAGTGGACAGGGGACCCCCTATGGCTACACCTTC.

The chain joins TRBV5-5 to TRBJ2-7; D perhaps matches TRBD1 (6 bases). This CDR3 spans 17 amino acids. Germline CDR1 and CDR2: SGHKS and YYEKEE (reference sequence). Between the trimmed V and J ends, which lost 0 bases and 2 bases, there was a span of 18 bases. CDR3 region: CASSLGTAAQQAYEQYF. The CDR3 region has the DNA TGTGCCAGCAGCTTGGGGACAGCCGCCCAGCAGGCCTACGAGCAGTACTTC.

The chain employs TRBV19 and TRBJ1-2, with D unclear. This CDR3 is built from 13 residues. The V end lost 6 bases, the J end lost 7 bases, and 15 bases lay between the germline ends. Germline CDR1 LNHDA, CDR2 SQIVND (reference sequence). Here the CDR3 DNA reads TGTGCCAGTAGATTGGCCCAGGCTGGTGGCTACACCTTC. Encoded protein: CASRLAQAGGYTF.

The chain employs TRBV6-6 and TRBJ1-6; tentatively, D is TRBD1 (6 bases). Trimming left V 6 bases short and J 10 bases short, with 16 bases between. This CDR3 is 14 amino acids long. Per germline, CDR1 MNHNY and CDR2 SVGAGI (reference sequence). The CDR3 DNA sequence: TGTGCCAGCAGGAAGGACAGCACCCTCTCACCCCTCCACTTT. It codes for CASRKDSTLSPLHF.

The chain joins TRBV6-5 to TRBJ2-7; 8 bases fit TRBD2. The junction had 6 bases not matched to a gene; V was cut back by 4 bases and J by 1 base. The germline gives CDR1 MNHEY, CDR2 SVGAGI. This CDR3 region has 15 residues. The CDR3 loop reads CASSSASGLSYEQYF. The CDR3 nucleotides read TGTGCCAGCAGTTCGGCTAGCGGGTTGTCCTACGAGCAGTACTTC.

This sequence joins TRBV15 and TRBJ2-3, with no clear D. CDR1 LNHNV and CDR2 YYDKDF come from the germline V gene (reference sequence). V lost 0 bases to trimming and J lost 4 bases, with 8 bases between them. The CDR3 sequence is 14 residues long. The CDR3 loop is CATSREVLADTQYF. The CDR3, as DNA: TGTGCCACCAGCAGAGAAGTCCTAGCAGATACGCAGTATTTT.

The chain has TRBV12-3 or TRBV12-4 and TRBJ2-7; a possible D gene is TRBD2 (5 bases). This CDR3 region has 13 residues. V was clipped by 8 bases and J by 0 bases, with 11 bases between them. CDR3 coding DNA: TGTGCCAGCGCGACTATTGGCTCCTACGAGCAGTACTTC. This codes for CASATIGSYEQYF.

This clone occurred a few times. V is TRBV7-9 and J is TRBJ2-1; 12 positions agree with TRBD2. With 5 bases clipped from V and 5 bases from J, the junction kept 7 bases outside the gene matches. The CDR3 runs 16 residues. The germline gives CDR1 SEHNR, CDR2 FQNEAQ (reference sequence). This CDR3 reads CASSMPGLAGHNEQFF. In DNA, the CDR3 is TGTGCCAGCAGCATGCCTGGACTAGCGGGACACAATGAGCAGTTCTTC.

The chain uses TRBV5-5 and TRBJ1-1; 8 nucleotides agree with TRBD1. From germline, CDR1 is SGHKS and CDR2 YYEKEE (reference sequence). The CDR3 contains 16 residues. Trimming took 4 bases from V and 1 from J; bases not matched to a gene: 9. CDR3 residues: CASSPLKDRGNTEAFF. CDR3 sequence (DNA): TGTGCCAGCAGCCCGCTGAAAGACAGGGGGAACACTGAAGCTTTCTTT.

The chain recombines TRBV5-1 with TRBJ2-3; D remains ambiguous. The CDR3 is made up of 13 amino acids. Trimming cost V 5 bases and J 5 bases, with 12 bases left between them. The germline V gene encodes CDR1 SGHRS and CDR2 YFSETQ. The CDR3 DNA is TGCGCCAGCAGGCCGACGCACGGAGATACGCAGTATTTT. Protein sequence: CASRPTHGDTQYF.

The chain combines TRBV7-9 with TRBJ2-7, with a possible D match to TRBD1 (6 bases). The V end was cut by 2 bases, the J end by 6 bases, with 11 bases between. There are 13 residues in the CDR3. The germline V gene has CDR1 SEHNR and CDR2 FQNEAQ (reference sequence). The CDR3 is CASSLTGKAEQYF. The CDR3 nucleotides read TGTGCCAGCAGCTTAACAGGGAAGGCCGAGCAGTACTTC.

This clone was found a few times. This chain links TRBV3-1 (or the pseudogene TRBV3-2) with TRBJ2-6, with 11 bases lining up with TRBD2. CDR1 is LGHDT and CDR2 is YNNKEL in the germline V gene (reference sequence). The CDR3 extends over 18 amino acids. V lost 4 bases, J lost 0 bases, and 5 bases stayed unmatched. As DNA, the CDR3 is TGTGCCAGCAGCCTCGTACTAGCGGGGGCCTCTGGGGCCAACGTCCTGACTTTC. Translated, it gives CASSLVLAGASGANVLTF.